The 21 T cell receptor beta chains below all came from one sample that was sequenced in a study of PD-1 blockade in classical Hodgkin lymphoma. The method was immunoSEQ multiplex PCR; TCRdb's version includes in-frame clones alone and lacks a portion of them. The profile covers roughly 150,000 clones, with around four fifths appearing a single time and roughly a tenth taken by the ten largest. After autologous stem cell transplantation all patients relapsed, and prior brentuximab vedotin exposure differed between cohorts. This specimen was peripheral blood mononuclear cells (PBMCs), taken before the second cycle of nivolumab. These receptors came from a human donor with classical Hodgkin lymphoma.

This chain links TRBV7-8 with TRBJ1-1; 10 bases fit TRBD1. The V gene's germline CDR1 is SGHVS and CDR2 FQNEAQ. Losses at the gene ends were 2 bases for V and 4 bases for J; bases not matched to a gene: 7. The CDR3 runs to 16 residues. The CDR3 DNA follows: TGTGCCAGCAGCTTATGGCATGACAGGGGGCTCACTGAAGCTTTCTTT. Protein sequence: CASSLWHDRGLTEAFF.

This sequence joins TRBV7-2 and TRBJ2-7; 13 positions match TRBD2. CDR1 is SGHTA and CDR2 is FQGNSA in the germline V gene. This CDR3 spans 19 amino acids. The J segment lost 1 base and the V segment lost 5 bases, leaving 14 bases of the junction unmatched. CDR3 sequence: CASSPTSGLAGWASYEQYF. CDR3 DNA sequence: TGTGCCAGCAGCCCGACATCGGGACTAGCGGGATGGGCTTCCTACGAGCAGTACTTC.

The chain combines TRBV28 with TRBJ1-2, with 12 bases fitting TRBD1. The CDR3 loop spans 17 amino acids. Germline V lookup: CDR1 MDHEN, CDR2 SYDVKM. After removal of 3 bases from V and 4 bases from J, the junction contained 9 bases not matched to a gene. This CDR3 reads CASSFPGQGAPLYGYTF. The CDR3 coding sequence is TGTGCCAGCAGTTTTCCGGGACAGGGGGCCCCCCTCTATGGCTACACCTTC.

Here the CDR3 reads CASSLALGRGAGNTIYF. In nucleotides, the CDR3 is TGTGCCAGCAGCTTAGCGCTGGGTCGAGGAGCTGGAAACACCATATATTTT. The J gene is TRBJ1-3, the V gene TRBV11-2; D gene ambiguous. Trimming shortened V by 1 base and J by 2 bases, and 15 bases separated the two germline ends. Germline values: CDR1 SGHAT, CDR2 FQNNGV. The length of the CDR3 is 17 residues.

The CDR3 DNA follows: TGTGCCATCAGTGAGTTCTCCGGACAGACTAACTATGGCTACACCTTC. As protein: CAISEFSGQTNYGYTF. The gene calls are TRBV10-3 and TRBJ1-2; D is perhaps TRBD1 (6 bases). The CDR3 covers 16 residues. Trimming took 1 base from V and 0 from J, leaving 12 bases between them. Germline CDR1 is ENHRY and CDR2 is SYGVKD.

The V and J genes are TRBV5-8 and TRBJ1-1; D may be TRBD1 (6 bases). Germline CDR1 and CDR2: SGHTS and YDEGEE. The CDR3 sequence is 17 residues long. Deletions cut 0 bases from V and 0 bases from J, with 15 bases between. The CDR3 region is CASSLGLTGTMNTEAFF. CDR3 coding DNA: TGTGCCAGCAGCTTGGGCCTTACCGGGACAATGAACACTGAAGCTTTCTTT.

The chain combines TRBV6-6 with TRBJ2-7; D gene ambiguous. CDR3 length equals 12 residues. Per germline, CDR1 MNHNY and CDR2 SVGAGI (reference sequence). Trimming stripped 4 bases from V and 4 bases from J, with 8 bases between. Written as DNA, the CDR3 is TGTGCCAGCAGTTCCCCGTTTTACGAGCAGTACTTC. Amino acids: CASSSPFYEQYF.

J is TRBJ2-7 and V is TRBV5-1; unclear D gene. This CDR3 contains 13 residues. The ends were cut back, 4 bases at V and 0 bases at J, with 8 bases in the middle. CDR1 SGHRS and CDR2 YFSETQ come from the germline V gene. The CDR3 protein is CASSPGNSYEQYF. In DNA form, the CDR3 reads TGCGCCAGCAGCCCGGGCAACTCCTACGAGCAGTACTTC.

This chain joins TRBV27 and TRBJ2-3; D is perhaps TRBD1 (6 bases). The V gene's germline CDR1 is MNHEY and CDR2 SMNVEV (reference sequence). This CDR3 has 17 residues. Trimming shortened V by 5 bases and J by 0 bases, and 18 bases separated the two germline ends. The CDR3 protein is CASSGGRQAVSTDTQYF. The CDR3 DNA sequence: TGTGCCAGCAGTGGCGGTCGACAGGCGGTTAGCACAGATACGCAGTATTTT.

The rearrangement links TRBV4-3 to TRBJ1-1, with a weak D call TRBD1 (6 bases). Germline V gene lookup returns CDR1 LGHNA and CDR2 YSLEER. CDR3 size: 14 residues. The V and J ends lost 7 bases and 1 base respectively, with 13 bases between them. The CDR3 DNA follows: TGCGCCAGCAACGTCTGGGGACAGAACACTGAAGCTTTCTTT. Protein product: CASNVWGQNTEAFF.

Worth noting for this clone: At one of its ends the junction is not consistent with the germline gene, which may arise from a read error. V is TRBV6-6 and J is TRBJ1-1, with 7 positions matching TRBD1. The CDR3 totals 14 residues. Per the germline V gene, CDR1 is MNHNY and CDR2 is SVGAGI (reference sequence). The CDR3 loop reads CASSYFTGADGSAF. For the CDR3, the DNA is TGTGCCAGCAGTTACTTCACAGGGGCCGACGGGTCAGCATTT.

CDR3 in DNA: TGTGCCAGCAGCTCCAACCGACTCCGGGGTGAGCAGTTCTTC. The encoded protein is CASSSNRLRGEQFF. This chain uses TRBV7-9 with TRBJ2-1, with a tentative D call TRBD2 (5 bases). Germline CDR1 and CDR2: SEHNR and FQNEAQ (reference sequence). The germline V and J ends were trimmed by 4 bases and 9 bases, with 16 bases remaining between them. CDR3 length: 14 amino acids.

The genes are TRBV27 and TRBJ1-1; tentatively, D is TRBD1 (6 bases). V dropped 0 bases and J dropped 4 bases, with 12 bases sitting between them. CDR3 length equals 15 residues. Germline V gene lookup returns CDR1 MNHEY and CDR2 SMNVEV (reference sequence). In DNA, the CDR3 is TGTGCCAGCAGTTTATCAGCAGGGGCCCCCACTGAAGCTTTCTTT. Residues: CASSLSAGAPTEAFF.

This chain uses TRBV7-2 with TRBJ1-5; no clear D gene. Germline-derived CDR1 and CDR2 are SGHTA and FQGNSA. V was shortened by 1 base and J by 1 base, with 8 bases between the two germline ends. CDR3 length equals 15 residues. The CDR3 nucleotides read TGTGCCAGCAGCTTAGACGGGTTCAGCAATCAGCCCCAGCATTTT. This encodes CASSLDGFSNQPQHF.

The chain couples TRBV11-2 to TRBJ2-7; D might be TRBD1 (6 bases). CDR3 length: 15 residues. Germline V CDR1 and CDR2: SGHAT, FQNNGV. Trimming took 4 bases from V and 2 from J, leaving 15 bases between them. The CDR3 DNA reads TGTGCCAGCAGCTGGTCACAGGGTCCCACCTACGAGCAGTACTTC. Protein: CASSWSQGPTYEQYF.

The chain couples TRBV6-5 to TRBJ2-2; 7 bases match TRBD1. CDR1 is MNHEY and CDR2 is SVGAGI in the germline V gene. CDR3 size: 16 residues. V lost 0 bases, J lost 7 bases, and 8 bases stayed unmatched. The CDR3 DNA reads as TGTGCCAGCAGTTACTCGGCCACAGGGGAGAGCGGGGAGCTGTTTTTT. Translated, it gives CASSYSATGESGELFF.

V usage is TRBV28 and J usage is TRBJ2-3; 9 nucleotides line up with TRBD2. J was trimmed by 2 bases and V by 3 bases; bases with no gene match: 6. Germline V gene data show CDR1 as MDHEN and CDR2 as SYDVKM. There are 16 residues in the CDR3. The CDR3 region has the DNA TGTGCCAGCAGTTTTGCCCAGCGGGAGGTCACAGATACGCAGTATTTT. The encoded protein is CASSFAQREVTDTQYF.

CDR3: CAITDREAGYEQYF. In nucleotides, the CDR3 is TGTGCCATCACGGATCGGGAAGCGGGCTACGAGCAGTACTTC. The J gene is TRBJ2-7, the V gene TRBV10-3, with TRBD2 as a possible D gene (6 bases). The CDR3 length is 14 residues. Germline CDR1 is ENHRY and CDR2 is SYGVKD. V lost 7 bases, J lost 3 bases, and 16 bases lay in between.

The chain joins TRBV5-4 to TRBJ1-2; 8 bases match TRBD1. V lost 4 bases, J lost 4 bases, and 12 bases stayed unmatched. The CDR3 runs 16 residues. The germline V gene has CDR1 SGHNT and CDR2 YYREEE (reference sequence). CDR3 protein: CASSDPRGDRTYGYTF. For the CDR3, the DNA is TGTGCCAGCAGCGACCCCCGGGGGGACAGGACCTATGGCTACACCTTC.

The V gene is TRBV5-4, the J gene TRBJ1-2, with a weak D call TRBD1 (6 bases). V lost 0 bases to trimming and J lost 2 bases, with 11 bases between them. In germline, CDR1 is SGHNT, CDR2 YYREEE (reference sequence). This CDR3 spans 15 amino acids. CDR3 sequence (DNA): TGTGCCAGCAGCTTGGGGGGGCTACTAAACTATGGCTACACCTTC. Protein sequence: CASSLGGLLNYGYTF. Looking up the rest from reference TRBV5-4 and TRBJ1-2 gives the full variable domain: ETGVTQSPTHLIKTRGQQVTLRCSSQSGHNTVSWYQQALGQGPQFIFQYYREEENGRGNFPPRFSGLQFPNYSSELNVNALELDDSALYLCASSLGGLLNYGYTFGSGTRLTVV.

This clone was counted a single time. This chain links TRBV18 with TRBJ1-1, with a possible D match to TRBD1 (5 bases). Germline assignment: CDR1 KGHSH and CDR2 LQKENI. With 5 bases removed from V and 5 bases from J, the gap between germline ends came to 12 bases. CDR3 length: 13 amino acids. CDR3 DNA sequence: TGTGCCAGCTCAAGTGGTCCAGGGACTGAAGCTTTCTTT. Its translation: CASSSGPGTEAFF. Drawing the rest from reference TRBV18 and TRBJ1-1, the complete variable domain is NAGVMQNPRHLVRRRGQEARLRCSPMKGHSHVYWYRQLPEEGLKFMVYLQKENIIDESGMPKERFSAEFPKEGPSILRIQQVVRGDSAAYFCASSSGPGTEAFFGQGTRLTVV.